Detailed here is one T cell receptor beta chain. Antigen unknown. Some clones are missing from TCRdb's copy, which holds only in-frame ones; the method was immunoSEQ multiplex PCR. The sample holds 85,000 to 100,000 clones, about 90% seen once. Germline V gene sequence: CDR1 SGHNT, CDR2 YYREEE (reference sequence). The CDR3 extends over 18 amino acids. After removal of 2 bases from V and 4 bases from J, the junction contained 15 bases not matched to a gene. This sample was taken from a study of graft-versus-host responses after intestinal transplantation. This specimen consisted of unstimulated CD4+ T cells sorted from spleen or lymph node cells, obtained before intestinal transplant. The chain has TRBV5-4 and TRBJ1-3, with 7 nucleotides matching TRBD1. The sequence was collected from a human donor who received an intestinal transplant. The CDR3 here is CASSFSSMSGGGGNTIYF. The CDR3 DNA is TGTGCCAGCAGCTTTTCATCTATGTCAGGGGGAGGCGGAAACACCATATATTTT.